These T cell receptor beta chains were read from a single sample in a study of early T cells in non-severe SARS-CoV-2 infection. TCRdb ran MiXCR on the 5' RACE reads and lists one entry per CDR3 protein. The data show 30,000 to 40,000 distinct CDR3 sequences, approximately 10% seen once. The specimen sequenced was whole blood. The receptors here all came from an adult who was a healthcare worker with PCR-confirmed SARS-CoV-2 infection or an uninfected control (not recorded which). Each CDR3 is given with its conserved first and last residue. The D gene is left open where the match is weak. The size field is filled for only some rows; it gives once, few, many or a size class.

j_call v_call d_call clone_size cdr3_nt cdr3_aa
TRBJ1-1 TRBV6-2/TRBV6-3 NA NA TGTGCCAGCAGTTGGGGGAGAACTGAAGCTTTCTTT CASSWGRTEAFF
TRBJ2-1 TRBV29-1 NA many TGCAGCGTTTACGGCGGAGGATCCTACAATGAGCAGTTCTTC CSVYGGGSYNEQFF
TRBJ1-1 TRBV30 NA many TGTGCCTGGACTCGGGGAGGCGAAGCTTTCTTT CAWTRGGEAFF
TRBJ2-2 TRBV24-1 NA once TGTGCCACCAGTGATTCCCGGCGTATAGCTGAGGGGGAGCTGTTTTTT CATSDSRRIAEGELFF
TRBJ1-1 TRBV7-3 TRBD1 NA TGTGCCAGCAGCTTAGGGACAGGGGGCCTGAGGACTGAAGCTTTCTTT CASSLGTGGLRTEAFF
TRBJ1-2 TRBV29-1 NA few TGCAGCGTTTTAGTAGGTGGCTACACCTTC CSVLVGGYTF
TRBJ1-2 TRBV7-8 NA many TGTGCCAGCAGCTTAGGAGGTCACAGGGCGGACTATGGCTACACCTTC CASSLGGHRADYGYTF
TRBJ2-3 TRBV6-6 NA many TGTGCCAGCAGTTACGGTGCGACAGGATCAGATACGCAGTATTTT CASSYGATGSDTQYF
TRBJ2-3 TRBV5-6 TRBD2 NA TGTGCCAGCAGCCCGGTCGGCGGGGGGGCAGATACGCAGTATTTT CASSPVGGGADTQYF
TRBJ1-2 TRBV20-1 NA many TGCAGTGCTTCGTCCCAGGACGAGGCAGGAGGCTACACCTTC CSASSQDEAGGYTF
TRBJ2-1 TRBV29-1 NA NA TGCAGCGTTGTCTGGGGGGATGAGCAGTTCTTC CSVVWGDEQFF
TRBJ1-2 TRBV7-6 TRBD1 many TGTGCCAGCAGCTCGGAGCCACAGGGGAGGAATGGCTACACCTTC CASSSEPQGRNGYTF
TRBJ2-1 TRBV20-1 NA many TGCAGTGCGGAGGGACGGACTCCCAACAACTACAATGAGCAGTTCTTC CSAEGRTPNNYNEQFF
TRBJ2-7 TRBV12-3/TRBV12-4 NA many TGTGCCAGCAGTGGAGGGGGACGGGACTACGAGCAGTACTTC CASSGGGRDYEQYF